This paragraph covers one T cell receptor (beta chain) sequence. This entry is derived from a study of CD8+ T cells in alopecia areata. Indicated treatment: oral pan-JAK inhibitor, 5-10 mg twice daily. The authors extracted RNA and reverse transcribed it into cDNA as the sequencing template. Produced via immunoSEQ multiplex PCR; TCRdb's table is partial and in-frame only. In the table there are a few hundred thousand clones, under 40% of which are singletons. The CDR3 totals 16 residues. V was trimmed by 7 bases and J by 6 bases, leaving 27 bases between them. CDR1 is GTSNPN, CDR2 SVGIG, per germline (reference sequence).

The sequence was collected from a human donor with alopecia areata. The source material was CD4+ T cells sorted from blood, sampled around week 30, from a patient treated with tofacitinib. The chain is built from TRBV30 and TRBJ1-2; tentative D call: TRBD1 (6 bases). The CDR3 region is CAYTPKQGRGTDGYTF. CDR3 DNA sequence: TGTGCCTACACCCCAAAACAGGGTAGAGGTACAGATGGCTACACCTTC.